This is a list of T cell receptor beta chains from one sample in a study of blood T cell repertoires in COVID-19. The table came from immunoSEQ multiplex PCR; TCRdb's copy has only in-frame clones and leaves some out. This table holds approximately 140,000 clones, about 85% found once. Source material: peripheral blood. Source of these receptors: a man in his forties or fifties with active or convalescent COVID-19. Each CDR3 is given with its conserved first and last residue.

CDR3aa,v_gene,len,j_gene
CASSPSSGYTF,TRBV16,11,TRBJ1-2
CASSLRDTTEAFF,TRBV6-5,13,TRBJ1-1
CAIFRGTNTGELFF,TRBV10-3,14,TRBJ2-2
CSVIGGGREKLFF,TRBV29-1,13,TRBJ1-4
CASSPPGQSNSPLHF,TRBV9,15,TRBJ1-6
CASSSGGWTGELFF,TRBV10-1,14,TRBJ2-2
CASSGDISYNSPLHF,TRBV9,15,TRBJ1-6
CASFPRAESPLHF,TRBV6-8,13,TRBJ1-6
CASSKLRTSGGACGDTQYF,TRBV21-1,19,TRBJ2-3
CASSSFSTSGGFSGANVLTF,TRBV5-1,20,TRBJ2-6
CSASTKENSPLHF,TRBV20-1,13,TRBJ1-6
CATARDRDTQYF,TRBV10-3,12,TRBJ2-3
CASSPSSGQETQYF,TRBV18,14,TRBJ2-5
CASSRGSGDRAGNTIYF,TRBV7-6,17,TRBJ1-3
CASSLEGGSSYNEQFF,TRBV5-4,16,TRBJ2-1
CASRGEGNTIYF,TRBV5-1,12,TRBJ1-3
CSVEAGGPRRNEQFF,TRBV29-1,15,TRBJ2-1
CASSMTGYGYTF,TRBV9,12,TRBJ1-2
CATSDPGGLYNEQFF,TRBV24-1,15,TRBJ2-1
CASSEGTSGYNEQFF,TRBV6-1,15,TRBJ2-1
CASSQDRTSRRQYF,TRBV4-1,14,TRBJ2-3
CASSAGQGATYEQYF,TRBV7-7,15,TRBJ2-7
CASSLGAGSMSDTQYF,TRBV5-1,16,TRBJ2-3
CASSLSWTGSLGQPQHF,TRBV27,17,TRBJ1-5
CASSVGGTTQYF,TRBV9,12,TRBJ2-3
CASSARSYSTDTQYF,TRBV9,15,TRBJ2-3
CASSILQGSTEAFF,TRBV19,14,TRBJ1-1
CASSEDSTSNQPQHF,TRBV25-1,15,TRBJ1-5
CASSLSTSGGANTGELFF,TRBV27,18,TRBJ2-2
CASSTGSYYNSPLHF,TRBV19,15,TRBJ1-6
CASSQTGTRLGRGYEQYF,TRBV5-6,18,TRBJ2-7
CASRSSGGDTGELFF,TRBV19,15,TRBJ2-2
CASSLDGWRGQETQYF,TRBV7-2,16,TRBJ2-5
CASSPMSGANVLTF,TRBV5-4,14,TRBJ2-6
CASRAQGNEKLFF,TRBV6-5,13,TRBJ1-4
CASGKTLAGSYNEQFF,TRBV2,16,TRBJ2-1
CASSLLTTNTGELFF,TRBV19,15,TRBJ2-2
CASTLREGGNIQYF,TRBV6-5,14,TRBJ2-4
CASSRTGGFSEAFF,TRBV19,14,TRBJ1-1
CASRVDRGQTGNQPQHF,TRBV19,17,TRBJ1-5
CSASDRANTGELFF,TRBV20-1,14,TRBJ2-2
CASSAYGTFTDTQYF,TRBV2,15,TRBJ2-3
CASSVGGGGAYNEQFF,TRBV9,16,TRBJ2-1
CSAEGTDYGYTF,TRBV29-1,12,TRBJ1-2
CASSELAGPGETQYF,TRBV6-1,15,TRBJ2-5
CASSHGTGNTEAFF,TRBV6-5,14,TRBJ1-1
CSVSTEDNSPLHF,TRBV29-1,13,TRBJ1-6
CASSYSRDSENSPLHF,TRBV6-5,16,TRBJ1-6
CASSPPPGTGGKQFF,TRBV7-2,15,TRBJ2-1